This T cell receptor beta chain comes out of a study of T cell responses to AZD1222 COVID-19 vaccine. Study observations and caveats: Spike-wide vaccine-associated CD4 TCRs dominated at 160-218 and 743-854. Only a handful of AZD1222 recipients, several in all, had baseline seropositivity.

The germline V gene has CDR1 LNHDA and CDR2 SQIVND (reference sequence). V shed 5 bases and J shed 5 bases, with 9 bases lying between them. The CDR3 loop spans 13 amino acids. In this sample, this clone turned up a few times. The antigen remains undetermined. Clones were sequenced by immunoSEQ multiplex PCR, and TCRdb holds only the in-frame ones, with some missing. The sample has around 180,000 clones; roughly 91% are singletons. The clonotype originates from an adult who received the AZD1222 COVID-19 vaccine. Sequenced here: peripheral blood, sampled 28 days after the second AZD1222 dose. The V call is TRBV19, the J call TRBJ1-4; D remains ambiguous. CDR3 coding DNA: TGTGCCAGTAGTCGAGACATAAATGAAAAACTGTTTTTT. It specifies CASSRDINEKLFF.